This T cell receptor beta chain was documented in a study of blood T cell repertoires in COVID-19. The CDR3 covers 16 residues. V dropped 2 bases and J dropped 5 bases, with 18 bases sitting between them. CDR1 MNHEY and CDR2 SMNVEV come from the germline V gene (reference sequence). Clones were sequenced by immunoSEQ multiplex PCR, and TCRdb holds only the in-frame ones, with some missing. The sample yields fewer than 250,000 clones, roughly 84% seen once. This clonotype was sampled from a man in his forties with acute or convalescent COVID-19. V and J are TRBV27 and TRBJ1-2; weak D call: TRBD1 (6 bases). Specimen: peripheral blood. CDR3 sequence reads: CASSLIGQGREYGYTF. The CDR3 bases are TGTGCCAGCAGTTTAATCGGGCAGGGGAGGGAGTATGGCTACACCTTC.